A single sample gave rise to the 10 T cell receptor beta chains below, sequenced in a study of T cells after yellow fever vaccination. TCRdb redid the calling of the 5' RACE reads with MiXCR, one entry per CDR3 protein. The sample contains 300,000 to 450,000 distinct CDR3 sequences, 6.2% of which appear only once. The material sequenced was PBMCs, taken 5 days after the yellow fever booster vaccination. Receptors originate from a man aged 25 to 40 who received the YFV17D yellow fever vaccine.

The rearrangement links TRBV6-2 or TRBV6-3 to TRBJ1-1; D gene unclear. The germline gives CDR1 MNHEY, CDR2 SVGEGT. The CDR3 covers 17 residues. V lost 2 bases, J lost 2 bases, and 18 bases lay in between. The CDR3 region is CASSYEWGFGGNTEAFF. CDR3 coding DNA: TGTGCCAGCAGTTACGAGTGGGGTTTTGGTGGCAACACTGAAGCTTTCTTT.

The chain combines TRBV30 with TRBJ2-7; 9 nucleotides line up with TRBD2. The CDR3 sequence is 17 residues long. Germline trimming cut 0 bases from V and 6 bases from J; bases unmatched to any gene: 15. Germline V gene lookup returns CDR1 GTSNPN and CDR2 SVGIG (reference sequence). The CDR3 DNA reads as TGTGCCTGGAGTGTCGGGCTATTAGCGGGAGCCGTCCGCGAGCAGTACTTC. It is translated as CAWSVGLLAGAVREQYF.

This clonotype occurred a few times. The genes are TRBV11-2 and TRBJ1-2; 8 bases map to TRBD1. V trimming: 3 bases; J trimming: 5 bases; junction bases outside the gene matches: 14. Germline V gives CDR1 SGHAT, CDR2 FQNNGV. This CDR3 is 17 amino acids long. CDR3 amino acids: CASSFGHRQGAGYGYTF. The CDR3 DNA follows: TGTGCCAGCAGCTTCGGTCACAGGCAGGGGGCCGGTTATGGCTACACCTTC.

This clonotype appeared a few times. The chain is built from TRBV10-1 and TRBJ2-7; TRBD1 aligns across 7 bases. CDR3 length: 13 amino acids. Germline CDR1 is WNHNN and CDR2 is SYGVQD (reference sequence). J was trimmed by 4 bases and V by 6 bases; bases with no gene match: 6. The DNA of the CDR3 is TGCGCCAGCAGGGACAGGTCCTGGTACGAGCAGTACTTC. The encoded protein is CASRDRSWYEQYF.

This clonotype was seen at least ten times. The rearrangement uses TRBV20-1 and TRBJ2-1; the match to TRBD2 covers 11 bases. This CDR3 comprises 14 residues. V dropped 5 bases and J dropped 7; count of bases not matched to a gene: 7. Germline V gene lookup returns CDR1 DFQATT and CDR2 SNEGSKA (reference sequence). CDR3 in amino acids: CSALLAGEGNEQFF. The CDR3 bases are TGCAGTGCTTTACTAGCGGGAGAGGGGAATGAGCAGTTCTTC.

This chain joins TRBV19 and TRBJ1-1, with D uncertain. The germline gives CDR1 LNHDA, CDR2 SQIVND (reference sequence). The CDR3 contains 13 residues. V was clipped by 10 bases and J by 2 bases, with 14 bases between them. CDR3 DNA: TGTGCCACCTCAGACGGCGAAAACACTGAAGCTTTCTTT. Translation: CATSDGENTEAFF.

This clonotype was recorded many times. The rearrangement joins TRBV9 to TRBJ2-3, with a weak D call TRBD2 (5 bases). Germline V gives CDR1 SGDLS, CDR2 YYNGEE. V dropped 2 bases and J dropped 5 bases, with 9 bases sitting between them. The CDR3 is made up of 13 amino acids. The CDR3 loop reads CASSVSGGDTQYF. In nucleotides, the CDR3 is TGTGCCAGCAGCGTCTCCGGAGGAGATACGCAGTATTTT. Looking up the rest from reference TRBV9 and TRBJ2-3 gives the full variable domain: DSGVTQTPKHLITATGQRVTLRCSPRSGDLSVYWYQQSLDQGLQFLIQYYNGEERAKGNILERFSAQQFPDLHSELNLSSLELGDSALYFCASSVSGGDTQYFGPGTRLTVL.

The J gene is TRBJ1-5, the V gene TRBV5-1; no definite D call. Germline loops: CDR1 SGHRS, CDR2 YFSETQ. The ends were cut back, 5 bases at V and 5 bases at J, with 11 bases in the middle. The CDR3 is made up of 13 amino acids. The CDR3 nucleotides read TGCGCCAGCAGGACAACCTGGGATCAGCCCCAGCATTTT. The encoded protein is CASRTTWDQPQHF.

DNA of the CDR3: TGTGCCATCAACCCTAGCGGGAGGGCCGGTAATGAGCAGTTCTTC. Translated, it gives CAINPSGRAGNEQFF. The V gene is TRBV10-3, the J gene TRBJ2-1; 12 bases agree with TRBD2. The germline CDR1 and CDR2 sequences are ENHRY and SYGVKD. The CDR3 extends over 15 amino acids. V gave up 7 bases and J gave up 7 bases; unmatched junction bases: 8.

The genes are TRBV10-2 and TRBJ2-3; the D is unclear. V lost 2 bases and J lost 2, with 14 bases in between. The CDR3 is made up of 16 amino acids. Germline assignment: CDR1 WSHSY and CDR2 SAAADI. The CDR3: CASSEGVGLFTDTQYF. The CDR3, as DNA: TGCGCCAGCAGTGAGGGGGTCGGGCTATTCACAGATACGCAGTATTTT.